These T cell receptor beta chains were read from a single sample in a study of beta chain features in type 1 diabetes. TCRdb's table, derived via immunoSEQ multiplex PCR, lists solely in-frame clones and lacks some. The sample includes about 300,000 clones, approximately 12% of them seen just once. Sequenced material: naive CD4+ T cells from blood. These receptors all come from a young woman with type 1 diabetes. The CDR3 runs from the conserved cysteine through the conserved F or W. The D gene is left open where the match is weak. Expanded clones get a size class; other rows say once, few or many, or leave the size out.

V gene	J gene	clone size	D gene	CDR3 DNA	CDR3 protein
TRBV11-2	TRBJ1-5	.	.	TGTGCCAGCAGCCCCGGACAGCAGAATCAGCCCCAGCATTTT	CASSPGQQNQPQHF
TRBV18	TRBJ2-5	.	.	TGTGCCAGCTCACCACTAGTGGAGACCCAGTACTTC	CASSPLVETQYF
TRBV6-5	TRBJ2-5	.	TRBD1	TGTGCCAGCAGTGAACAGGGGAAAGAGACCCAGTACTTC	CASSEQGKETQYF
TRBV7-3	TRBJ1-1	.	.	TGTGCCAGCAGCTTGGGGGGTGCGAACACTGAAGCTTTCTTT	CASSLGGANTEAFF
TRBV5-4	TRBJ2-3	few	TRBD2	TGTGCCAGCAGCCGACTAGCGGGAGGGGCAGATACGCAGTATTTT	CASSRLAGGADTQYF
TRBV30	TRBJ2-7	.	.	TGTGCCTGGAGTGTACACGTCTACGAGCAGTACTTC	CAWSVHVYEQYF
TRBV25-1	TRBJ1-2	.	.	TGTGCCAGCAGTGTAAGTGAACTCTATGGCTACACCTTC	CASSVSELYGYTF
TRBV13	TRBJ2-7	.	.	TGTGCCAGCAGCTTACAGGGGACGGCCTACGAGCAGTACTTC	CASSLQGTAYEQYF
TRBV4-3	TRBJ2-5	few	.	TGCGCCAGCAGCCAAGTATTACAGGGCTCGGGGGAGACCCAGTACTTC	CASSQVLQGSGETQYF
TRBV5-4	TRBJ2-1	.	TRBD1	TGTGCCAGCAGCTTGGGACAGGGGCGGAATGAGCAGTTCTTC	CASSLGQGRNEQFF
TRBV28	TRBJ2-1	.	.	TGTGCCAGCAGTTTCAGGAGGTCCTACAATGAGCAGTTCTTC	CASSFRRSYNEQFF
TRBV18	TRBJ2-3	.	.	TGTGCCAGCTCACCAACGTGGTCGCGAGTTTCAGATACGCAGTATTTT	CASSPTWSRVSDTQYF
TRBV28	TRBJ2-5	few	TRBD2	TGTGCCAGCAGTTACGGACTAGCGGGATTGGAGACCCAGTACTTC	CASSYGLAGLETQYF
TRBV7-3	TRBJ2-1	few	.	TGTGCCAGCAGCCTACTAGGCACCCCTCCCTACAATGAGCAGTTCTTC	CASSLLGTPPYNEQFF
TRBV5-4	TRBJ2-3	few	.	TGTGCCAGCAGCTTAGAGGGAACAGATACGCAGTATTTT	CASSLEGTDTQYF
TRBV7-9	TRBJ2-6	.	.	TGTGCCAGCAACGGGGAAATCTCTGGGGCCAACGTCCTGACTTTC	CASNGEISGANVLTF
TRBV9	TRBJ2-1	.	.	TGTGCCAGCAGCGTAGACTCCTCTTCCTACAATGAGCAGTTCTTC	CASSVDSSSYNEQFF
TRBV6-5	TRBJ2-7	.	.	TGTGCCAGCAGTTACGGGGGCTTGTGGTACTTC	CASSYGGLWYF
TRBV19	TRBJ2-1	.	TRBD2	TGTGCCAGTAGTATAGGGGGACTAGCGGGGAATCAGCAGTTCTTC	CASSIGGLAGNQQFF
TRBV29-1	TRBJ2-3	.	.	TGCAGCGTTGAGGGGCAGGGAATTAATACGCAGTATTTT	CSVEGQGINTQYF
TRBV7-2	TRBJ2-5	few	.	TGTGCCAGCAGCTATACTCAAGAGACCCAGTACTTC	CASSYTQETQYF